The 22 T cell receptor beta chains below come from one sample, sequenced in a study of molecular identifiers for immune sequencing clone quantification. TCRdb ran MiXCR on the PCR reads and lists one entry per CDR3 protein. The table includes more than 450,000 distinct CDR3 sequences, 20% to 25% detected once. Sequenced input: naive CD8+ T cells from blood, with Jurkat cell RNA spiked in. Noted subset: FACS-sorted CD8+CD4-CCR7+CD45RA+ naive T cells. These receptors all come from a human donor in good health. Some libraries in this study had Jurkat cell RNA spiked in.

A few counts support this clonotype. CDR3 sequence (DNA): TGTGCCTGTTACGGCCAGACAGTGAACACTGAAGCTTTCTTT. Protein product: CACYGQTVNTEAFF. V and J are TRBV30 and TRBJ1-1; TRBD1 is a possible D gene (5 bases). V lost 6 bases to trimming and J lost 0 bases, with 14 bases between them. Germline loops: CDR1 GTSNPN, CDR2 SVGIG (reference sequence). This CDR3 has 14 residues.

Of note for this clonotype: One base away lies a much larger clone, so this may be a sequencing read error. This chain connects TRBV5-1 to TRBJ2-5; D might be TRBD1 or TRBD2, each matching 5 bases. This CDR3 is 14 amino acids long. Germline V gene sequence: CDR1 SGHRS, CDR2 YFSETQ. V lost 4 bases and J lost 2, with 12 bases in between. The CDR3 coding sequence is TGCGCCAGCAGCCTCCGGGACGGGCAAGAGACCCAGTACTTC. It yields the protein CASSLRDGQETQYF.

V and J are TRBV12-3 or TRBV12-4 and TRBJ2-7; the D gene is possibly TRBD1 (5 bases). This CDR3 spans 14 amino acids. Trimming removed 6 bases at V and 3 bases at J, with 15 bases between. CDR3 nucleotide sequence: TGTGCCAGCAGCTCAGGGCTGAACGTCTACGAGCAGTACTTC. It yields the protein CASSSGLNVYEQYF.

About this clonotype: Likely a read error: the CDR3 ends without its conserved phenylalanine or tryptophan. V is TRBV5-3 and J is TRBJ1-1; D not certain. TRBV5-3 is an ORF for which the function is uncertain. The CDR3 extends over 14 amino acids. CDR3 in amino acids: CASSFQDPNTEAFY. The CDR3 nucleotides read TGTGCCAGCAGCTTTCAGGATCCGAACACTGAAGCTTTCTAT.

This clonotype was counted many times. J is TRBJ1-5 and V is TRBV6-1; D unclear. Germline lookup yields CDR1 MNHNS and CDR2 SASEGT. The CDR3 has 17 amino acids. V lost 2 bases, J lost 6 bases, and 20 bases lay in between. The CDR3 DNA follows: TGTGCCAGCAGTGAATCAGTGGGCTTAGGGTCGGGTCAGCCCCAGCATTTT. This translates into CASSESVGLGSGQPQHF.

Regarding this clonotype: It may be a read error: a sequence one base away is much more abundant. CDR3 in amino acids: CASSQGTGRTEAFF. The CDR3 coding sequence is TGCGCCAGCAGCCAAGGAACAGGGCGGACTGAAGCTTTCTTT. The rearrangement uses TRBV4-3 and TRBJ1-1, with D possibly TRBD1 on 6 matching bases. CDR1 is LGHNA, CDR2 YSLEER, per germline. Trimming stripped 1 base from V and 5 bases from J, with 11 bases between. The CDR3 totals 14 residues.

This clonotype has ten or more counts. The genes are TRBV27 and TRBJ1-1; TRBD1 might be the D (5 bases). This CDR3 comprises 14 residues. Germline lookup yields CDR1 MNHEY and CDR2 SMNVEV (reference sequence). The ends were cut back, 3 bases at V and 4 bases at J, with 12 bases in the middle. DNA for the CDR3: TGTGCCAGCAGTTTGGGAGGGGTAGGCACTGAAGCTTTCTTT. It specifies CASSLGGVGTEAFF.

This clonotype was seen repeatedly, ten times or more. V and J are TRBV7-2 and TRBJ2-7; perhaps TRBD1 as D (5 bases). The germline V gene encodes CDR1 SGHTA and CDR2 FQGNSA. There are 16 residues in the CDR3. V lost 5 bases to trimming and J lost 4 bases, with 21 bases between them. The CDR3 loop is CASSPIPSGRDYEQYF. CDR3 in DNA: TGTGCCAGCAGCCCAATCCCTTCGGGCAGGGATTACGAGCAGTACTTC.

A note on this clonotype: A read error is likely, as this CDR3 ends without the conserved phenylalanine or tryptophan. This sequence joins TRBV4-3 and TRBJ2-6, with D uncertain. The V gene's germline CDR1 is LGHNA and CDR2 YSLEER. This CDR3 spans 14 amino acids. V dropped 1 base and J dropped 4 bases, with 5 bases sitting between them. CDR3 region: CASSQGGGANVLTL. CDR3 nucleotide sequence: TGCGCCAGCAGCCAAGGAGGAGGGGCCAACGTCCTGACTCTC.

This clonotype has ten or more counts. The J gene is TRBJ2-4, the V gene TRBV7-8; either TRBD1 or TRBD2 may supply D (5 bases each). CDR3 length equals 16 residues. Trimming left V 5 bases short and J 0 bases short, with 14 bases between. The germline CDR1 and CDR2 sequences are SGHVS and FQNEAQ. This chain's CDR3 is CASSQPGPVAKNIQYF. As DNA, the CDR3 is TGTGCCAGCAGCCAACCGGGACCGGTAGCCAAAAACATTCAGTACTTC.

This clonotype was seen ten or more times. The J gene is TRBJ1-1, the V gene TRBV6-2 or TRBV6-3, with D possibly being TRBD1 (5 bases). Germline V gene lookup returns CDR1 MNHEY and CDR2 SVGEGT. V shed 5 bases and J shed 7 bases, with 14 bases lying between them. This CDR3 is 13 amino acids long. CDR3 loop: CASSQSGQGEAFF. The CDR3 DNA reads TGTGCCAGCAGTCAATCGGGGCAGGGTGAAGCTTTCTTT.

Many counts were recorded for this clonotype. The rearrangement links TRBV30 to TRBJ2-1; 9 positions match TRBD1. Germline assignment: CDR1 GTSNPN and CDR2 SVGIG (reference sequence). The CDR3 is made up of 15 amino acids. The trim removed 7 bases at V and 8 bases at J, leaving 15 bases unmatched. In nucleotides, the CDR3 is TGTGCCTTGACGCCGGGACAGGGTGGATTCGATGAGCAGTTCTTC. Residues: CALTPGQGGFDEQFF.

Many counts were recorded for this clonotype. The rearrangement uses TRBV5-1 and TRBJ1-1; 8 bases align to TRBD1. Germline values: CDR1 SGHRS, CDR2 YFSETQ. The CDR3 covers 15 residues. Unmatched junction bases numbered 8, after V lost 4 bases and J lost 3 bases. CDR3 protein: CASSQTGQADTEAFF. As DNA, the CDR3 is TGCGCCAGCAGCCAAACGGGACAGGCTGACACTGAAGCTTTCTTT.

The gene calls are TRBV14 and TRBJ2-7; TRBD1 is a possible D gene (5 bases). This CDR3 is 15 amino acids long. The V end was cut by 2 bases, the J end by 6 bases, with 17 bases between. CDR1 and CDR2 from the germline V gene are SGHDN and FVKESK. This CDR3 is CASSQSSLGQTEQYF. Here the CDR3 DNA reads TGTGCCAGCAGCCAAAGTTCGTTGGGGCAAACCGAGCAGTACTTC.

Worth noting for this clonotype: This is likely an artifact of a read error, given a far larger clone one base away. The chain has TRBV6-2 or TRBV6-3 and TRBJ2-7, with a tentative D call TRBD2 (5 bases). CDR1 is MNHEY and CDR2 is SVGEGT in the germline V gene. The CDR3 is 11 residues long. The CDR3 DNA reads TGTGCCAGCAGCTTTGGAGGCGAGCAGCACTTC. Residues: CASSFGGEQHF.

This clonotype was recorded a few times. The chain joins TRBV7-9 to TRBJ1-1; TRBD1 is a possible D gene (6 bases). Trimming removed 1 base at V and 3 bases at J, with 9 bases between. Germline V lookup: CDR1 SEHNR, CDR2 FQNEAQ (reference sequence). CDR3 length equals 14 residues. Written as DNA, the CDR3 is TGTGCCAGCAGCTTAGTGGGACATCACACTGAAGCTTTCTTT. Translation: CASSLVGHHTEAFF.

This clonotype was found many times. This chain links TRBV20-1 with TRBJ2-7; the D gene is possibly TRBD2 (6 bases). There are 15 residues in the CDR3. CDR1 DFQATT and CDR2 SNEGSKA come from the germline V gene (reference sequence). The V and J ends lost 1 base and 7 bases respectively, with 20 bases between them. CDR3: CSARATGTSEGEQYF. DNA of the CDR3: TGCAGTGCTAGAGCCACCGGGACTTCAGAGGGGGAGCAGTACTTC.

As for this clonotype: A much larger clonotype is one base distant, so this may be a read error. The V and J genes are TRBV6-2 or TRBV6-3 and TRBJ1-1, with D unclear. The CDR3 extends over 17 amino acids. Germline V gene sequence: CDR1 MNHEY, CDR2 SVGEGT. The CDR3 bases are TGTGCCAGCGGTTATGTGGGGTTCGTTACAATGAACACTGAAGCTTTCTTT. It codes for CASGYVGFVTMNTEAFF.

This clonotype was detected only a few times. The chain carries TRBV27 and TRBJ2-7; the D call may be TRBD1 or TRBD2 (6 bases each). Germline loops: CDR1 MNHEY, CDR2 SMNVEV (reference sequence). This CDR3 is built from 15 residues. The V end was cut by 1 base, the J end by 4 bases, with 14 bases between. In DNA form, the CDR3 reads TGTGCCAGCAGTTTATATCAACAGGGACTGTACGAGCAGTACTTC. Translating gives CASSLYQQGLYEQYF.

A few counts support this clonotype. V usage is TRBV7-9 and J usage is TRBJ2-7, with D hard to call. The CDR3 consists of 12 residues. Germline V gene sequence: CDR1 SEHNR, CDR2 FQNEAQ (reference sequence). The V end was cut by 3 bases, the J end by 7 bases, with 10 bases between. The CDR3 sequence: CASSFESPEQYF. The CDR3 region has the DNA TGTGCCAGCAGCTTTGAGTCCCCGGAGCAGTACTTC.

This clonotype has a count of ten or more. This chain connects TRBV7-9 to TRBJ2-1, with 11 nucleotides matching TRBD2. The ends lost 5 bases at V and 7 bases at J; junction bases unmatched: 19. The CDR3 totals 19 residues. CDR1 and CDR2 (germline): SEHNR, FQNEAQ (reference sequence). CDR3 sequence: CASSPPRGGTSGPRNEQFF. As DNA, the CDR3 is TGTGCCAGCAGCCCCCCGAGAGGCGGGACTAGCGGCCCGAGGAATGAGCAGTTCTTC. Full variable domain (outside the CDR3, taken from reference TRBV7-9 and TRBJ2-1): DTGVSQNPRHKITKRGQNVTFRCDPISEHNRLYWYRQTLGQGPEFLTYFQNEAQLEKSRLLSDRFSAERPKGSFSTLEIQRTEQGDSAMYLCASSPPRGGTSGPRNEQFFGPGTRLTVL.

This clonotype has a handful of counts. This may stem from a read error, because a much larger clone lies one nucleotide away. The chain recombines TRBV27 with TRBJ1-1, with 7 bases matching TRBD1. Germline CDR1 MNHEY, CDR2 SMNVEV (reference sequence). The CDR3 sequence is 13 residues long. The CDR3 nucleotides read TGTGCCAGCAGTTTACAGGGGGGCACTGGAGCTTTCTTT. This gives the protein CASSLQGGTGAFF.